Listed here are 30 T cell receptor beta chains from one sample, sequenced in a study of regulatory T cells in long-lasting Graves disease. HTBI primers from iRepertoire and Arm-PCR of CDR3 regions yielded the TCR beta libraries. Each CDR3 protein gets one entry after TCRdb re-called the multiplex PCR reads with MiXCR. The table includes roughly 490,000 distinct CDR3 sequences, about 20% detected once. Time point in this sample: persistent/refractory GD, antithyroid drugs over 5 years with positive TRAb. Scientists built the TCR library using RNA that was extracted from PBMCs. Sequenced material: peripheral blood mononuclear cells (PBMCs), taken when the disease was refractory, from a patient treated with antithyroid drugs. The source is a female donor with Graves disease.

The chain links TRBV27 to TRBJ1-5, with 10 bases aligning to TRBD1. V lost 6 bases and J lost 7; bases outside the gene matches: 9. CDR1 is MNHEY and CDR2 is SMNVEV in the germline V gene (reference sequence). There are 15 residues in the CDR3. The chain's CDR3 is CASRHGTGDRQPQHF. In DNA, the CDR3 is TGTGCCAGCAGGCACGGGACAGGGGATCGACAGCCCCAGCATTTT.

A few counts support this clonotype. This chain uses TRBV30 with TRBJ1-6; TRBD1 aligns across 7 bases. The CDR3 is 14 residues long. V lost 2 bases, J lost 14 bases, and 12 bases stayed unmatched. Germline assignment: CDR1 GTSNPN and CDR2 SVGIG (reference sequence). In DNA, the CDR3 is TGTGCCTGGAGTCACCGACAGGGTGATAGCACCCTCCACTTT. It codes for CAWSHRQGDSTLHF.

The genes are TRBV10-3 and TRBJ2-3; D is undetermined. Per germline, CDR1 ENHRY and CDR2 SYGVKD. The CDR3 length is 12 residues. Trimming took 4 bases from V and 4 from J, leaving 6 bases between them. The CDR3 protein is CAISGTSDTQYF. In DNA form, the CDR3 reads TGTGCCATCAGTGGGACCTCAGATACGCAGTATTTT.

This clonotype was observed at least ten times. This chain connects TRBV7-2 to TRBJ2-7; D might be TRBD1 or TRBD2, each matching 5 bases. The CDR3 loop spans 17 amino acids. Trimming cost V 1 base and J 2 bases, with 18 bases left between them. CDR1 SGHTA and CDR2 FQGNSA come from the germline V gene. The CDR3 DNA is TGTGCCAGCAGCTTAGAAACTCCGGGGCGGGCCGCCTACGAGCAGTACTTC. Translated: CASSLETPGRAAYEQYF.

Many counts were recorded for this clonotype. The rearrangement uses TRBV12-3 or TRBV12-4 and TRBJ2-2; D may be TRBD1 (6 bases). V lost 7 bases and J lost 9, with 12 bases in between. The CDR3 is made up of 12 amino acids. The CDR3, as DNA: TGTGCCAGCACCCGGGACATGTGGGAGCTGTTTTTT. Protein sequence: CASTRDMWELFF.

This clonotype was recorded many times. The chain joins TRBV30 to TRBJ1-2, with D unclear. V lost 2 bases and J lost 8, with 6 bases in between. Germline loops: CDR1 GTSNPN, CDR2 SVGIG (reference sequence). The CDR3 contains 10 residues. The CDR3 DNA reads TGTGCCTGGAGTCCTCCGGGCTACACCTTC. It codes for CAWSPPGYTF.

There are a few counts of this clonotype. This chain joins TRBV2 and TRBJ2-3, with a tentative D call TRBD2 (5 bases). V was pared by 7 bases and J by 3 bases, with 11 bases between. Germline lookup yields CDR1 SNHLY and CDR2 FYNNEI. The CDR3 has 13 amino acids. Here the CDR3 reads CASTRVATDTQYF. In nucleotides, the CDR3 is TGTGCCAGCACTAGAGTAGCGACAGATACGCAGTATTTT.

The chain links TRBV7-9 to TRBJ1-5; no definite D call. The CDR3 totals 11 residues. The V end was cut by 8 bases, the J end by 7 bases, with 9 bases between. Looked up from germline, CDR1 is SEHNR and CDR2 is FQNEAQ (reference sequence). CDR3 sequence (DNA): TGTGCCAGCTGGGATCCGCAGCCCCAGCATTTT. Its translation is CASWDPQPQHF.

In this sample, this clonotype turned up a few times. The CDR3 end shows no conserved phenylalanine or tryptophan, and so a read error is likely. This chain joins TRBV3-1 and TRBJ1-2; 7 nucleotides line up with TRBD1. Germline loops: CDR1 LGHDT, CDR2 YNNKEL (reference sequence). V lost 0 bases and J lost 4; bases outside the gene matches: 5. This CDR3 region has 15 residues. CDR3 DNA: TGTGCCAGCAGCCAAGATTACAGGGGAGGCTATGGCTACACCCTC. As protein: CASSQDYRGGYGYTL.

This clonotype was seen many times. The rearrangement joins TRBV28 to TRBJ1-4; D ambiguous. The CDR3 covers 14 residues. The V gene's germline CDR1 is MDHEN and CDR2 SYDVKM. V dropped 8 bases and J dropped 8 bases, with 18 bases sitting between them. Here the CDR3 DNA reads TGTGCCAGCCGAACCGGGCCCTCCGGGGAAAAACTGTTTTTT. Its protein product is CASRTGPSGEKLFF.

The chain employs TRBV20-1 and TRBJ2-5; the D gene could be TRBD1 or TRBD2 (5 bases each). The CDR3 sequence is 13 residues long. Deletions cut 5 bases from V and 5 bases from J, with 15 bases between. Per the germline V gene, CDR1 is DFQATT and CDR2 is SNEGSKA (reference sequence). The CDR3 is CSAPWDLRETQYF. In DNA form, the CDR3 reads TGCAGTGCTCCCTGGGACCTCCGGGAGACCCAGTACTTC.

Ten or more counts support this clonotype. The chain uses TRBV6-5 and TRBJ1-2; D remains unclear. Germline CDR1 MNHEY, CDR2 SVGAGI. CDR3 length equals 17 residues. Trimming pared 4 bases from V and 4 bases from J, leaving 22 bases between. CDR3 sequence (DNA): TGTGCCAGCAGTTCCGAATTGGAAGGCTCGGCACCCTATGGCTACACCTTC. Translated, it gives CASSSELEGSAPYGYTF.

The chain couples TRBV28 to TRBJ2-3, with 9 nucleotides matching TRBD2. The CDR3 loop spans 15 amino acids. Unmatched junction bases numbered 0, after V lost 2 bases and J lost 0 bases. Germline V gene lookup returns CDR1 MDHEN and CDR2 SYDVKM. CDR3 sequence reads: CASSLTSGSTDTQYF. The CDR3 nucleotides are TGTGCCAGCAGTTTAACTAGCGGGAGCACAGATACGCAGTATTTT.

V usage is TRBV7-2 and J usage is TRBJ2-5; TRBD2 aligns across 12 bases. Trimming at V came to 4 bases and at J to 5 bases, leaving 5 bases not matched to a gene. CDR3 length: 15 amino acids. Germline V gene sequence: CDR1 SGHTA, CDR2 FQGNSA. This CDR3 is CASSSRTSGTETQYF. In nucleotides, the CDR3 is TGTGCCAGCAGCTCGCGGACTAGCGGGACGGAGACCCAGTACTTC.

The DNA for the CDR3 is TGTGCCTCTGGGGGGGAATTTAACACCGGGGAGCTGTTTTTT. This codes for CASGGEFNTGELFF. The chain recombines TRBV30 with TRBJ2-2; 7 bases agree with TRBD2. V shed 7 bases, J shed 2 bases, and the junction held 7 bases outside the gene matches. Germline values: CDR1 GTSNPN, CDR2 SVGIG (reference sequence). The CDR3 loop spans 14 amino acids.

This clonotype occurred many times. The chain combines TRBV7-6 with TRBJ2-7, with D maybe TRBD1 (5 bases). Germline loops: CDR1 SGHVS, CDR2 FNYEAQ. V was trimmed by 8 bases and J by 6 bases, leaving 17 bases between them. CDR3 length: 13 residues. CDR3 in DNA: TGTGCCAGCTCCCTAGGGGATAGGTCCGAGCAGTACTTC. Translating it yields CASSLGDRSEQYF.

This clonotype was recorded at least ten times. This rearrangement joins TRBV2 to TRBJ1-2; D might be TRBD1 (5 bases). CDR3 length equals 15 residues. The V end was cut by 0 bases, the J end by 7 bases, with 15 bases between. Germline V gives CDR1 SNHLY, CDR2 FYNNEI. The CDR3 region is CASSEAPAGTGGYTF. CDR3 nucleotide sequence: TGTGCCAGCAGTGAAGCCCCGGCGGGGACGGGTGGCTACACCTTC.

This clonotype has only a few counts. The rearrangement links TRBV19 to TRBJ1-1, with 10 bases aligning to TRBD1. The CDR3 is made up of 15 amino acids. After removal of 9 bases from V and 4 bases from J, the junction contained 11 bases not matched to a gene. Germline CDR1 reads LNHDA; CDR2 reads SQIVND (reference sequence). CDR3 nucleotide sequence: TGTGCCAGCCACGACAGGGGGCGGAGGAGCACTGAAGCTTTCTTT. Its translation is CASHDRGRRSTEAFF.

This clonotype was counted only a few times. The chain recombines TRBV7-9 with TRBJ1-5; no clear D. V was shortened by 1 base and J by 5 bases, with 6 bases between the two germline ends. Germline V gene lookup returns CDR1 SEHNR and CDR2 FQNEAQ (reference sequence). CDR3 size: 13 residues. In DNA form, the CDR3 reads TGTGCCAGCAGCTTAGGATCCTATCAGCCCCAGCATTTT. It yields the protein CASSLGSYQPQHF.

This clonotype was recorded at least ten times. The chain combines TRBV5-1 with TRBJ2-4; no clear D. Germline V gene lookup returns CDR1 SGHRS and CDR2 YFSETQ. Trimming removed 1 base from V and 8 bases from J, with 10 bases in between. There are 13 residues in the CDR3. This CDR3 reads CASSLWRRDIQYF. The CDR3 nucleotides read TGCGCCAGCAGCTTGTGGCGACGAGACATTCAGTACTTC.

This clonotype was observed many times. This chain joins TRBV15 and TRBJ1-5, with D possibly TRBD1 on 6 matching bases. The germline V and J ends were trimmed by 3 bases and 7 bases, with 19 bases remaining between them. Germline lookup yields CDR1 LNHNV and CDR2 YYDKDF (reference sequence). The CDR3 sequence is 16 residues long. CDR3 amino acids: CATSRDRTVSSQPQHF. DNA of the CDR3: TGTGCCACCAGCAGGGACCGGACAGTCAGCAGCCAGCCCCAGCATTTT.

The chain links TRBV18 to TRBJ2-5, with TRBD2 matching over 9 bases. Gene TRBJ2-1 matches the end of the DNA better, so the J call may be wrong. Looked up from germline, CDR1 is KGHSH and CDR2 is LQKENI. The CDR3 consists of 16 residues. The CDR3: CASSLAGGRNVNEQFF. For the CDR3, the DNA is TGTGCCAGCTCACTGGCGGGAGGGCGGAACGTCAATGAGCAGTTCTTC.

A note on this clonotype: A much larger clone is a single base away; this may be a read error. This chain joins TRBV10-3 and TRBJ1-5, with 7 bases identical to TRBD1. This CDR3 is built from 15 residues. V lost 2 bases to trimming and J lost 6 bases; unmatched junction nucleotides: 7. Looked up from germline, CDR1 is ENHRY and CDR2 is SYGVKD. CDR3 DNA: TGTGCCATCAGTGAGGGGGGGACAGAGGTTCAGCCCCAGCATTTT. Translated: CAISEGGTEVQPQHF.

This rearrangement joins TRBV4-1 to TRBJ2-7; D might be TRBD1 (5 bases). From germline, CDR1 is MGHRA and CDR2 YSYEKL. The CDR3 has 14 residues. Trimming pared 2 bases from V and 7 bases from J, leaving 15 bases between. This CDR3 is CASSQPRQLREQYF. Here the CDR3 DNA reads TGCGCCAGCAGCCAACCCCGACAGCTTCGAGAGCAGTACTTC.

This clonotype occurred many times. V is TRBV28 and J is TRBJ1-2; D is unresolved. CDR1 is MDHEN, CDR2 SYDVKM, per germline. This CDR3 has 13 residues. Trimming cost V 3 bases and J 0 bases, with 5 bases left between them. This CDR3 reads CASSLQSNYGYTF. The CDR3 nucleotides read TGTGCCAGCAGTTTGCAGTCTAACTATGGCTACACCTTC.

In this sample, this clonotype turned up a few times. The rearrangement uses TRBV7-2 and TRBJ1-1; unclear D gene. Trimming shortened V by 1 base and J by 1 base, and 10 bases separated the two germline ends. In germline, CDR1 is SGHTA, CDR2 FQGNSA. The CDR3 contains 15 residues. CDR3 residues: CASSLGGGPNTEAFF. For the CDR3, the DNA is TGTGCCAGCAGCTTAGGGGGAGGGCCGAACACTGAAGCTTTCTTT.

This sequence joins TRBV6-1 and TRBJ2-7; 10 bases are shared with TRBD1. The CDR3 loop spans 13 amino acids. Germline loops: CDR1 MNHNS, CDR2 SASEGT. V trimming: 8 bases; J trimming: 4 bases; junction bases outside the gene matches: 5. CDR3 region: CASGTGDGYEQYF. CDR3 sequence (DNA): TGTGCCAGCGGGACAGGGGACGGGTACGAGCAGTACTTC.

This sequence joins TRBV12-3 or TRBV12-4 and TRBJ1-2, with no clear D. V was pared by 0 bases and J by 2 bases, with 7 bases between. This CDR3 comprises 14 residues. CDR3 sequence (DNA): TGTGCCAGCAGTTTAGCGCTCTCGAACTATGGCTACACCTTC. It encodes CASSLALSNYGYTF.

Here the CDR3 DNA reads TGTGCCAGCGACCCCGGGACTACATCAGATACGCAGTATTTT. Residues: CASDPGTTSDTQYF. The chain recombines TRBV6-1 with TRBJ2-3; 7 positions match TRBD2. This CDR3 comprises 14 residues. J was trimmed by 4 bases and V by 8 bases; bases with no gene match: 9. CDR1 is MNHNS and CDR2 is SASEGT in the germline V gene.

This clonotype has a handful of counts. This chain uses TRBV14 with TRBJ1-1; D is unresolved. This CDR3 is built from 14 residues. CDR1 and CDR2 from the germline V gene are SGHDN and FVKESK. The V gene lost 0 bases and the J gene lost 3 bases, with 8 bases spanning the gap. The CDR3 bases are TGTGCCAGCAGCCAAGAGGGAGGGCACACTGAAGCTTTCTTT. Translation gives CASSQEGGHTEAFF. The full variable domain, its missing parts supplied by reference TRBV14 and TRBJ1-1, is EAGVTQFPSHSVIEKGQTVTLRCDPISGHDNLYWYRRVMGKEIKFLLHFVKESKQDESGMPNNRFLAERTGGTYSTLKVQPAELEDSGVYFCASSQEGGHTEAFFGQGTRLTVV.